This TCR beta chain is drawn from a study of blood T cell repertoires in COVID-19. Assay: immunoSEQ multiplex PCR; the TCRdb copy retains only in-frame clones and omits some. The repertoire holds over 450,000 clones, 85% to 90% seen once, with 7.8% in the top ten. The sample holds one count of this clone. There are 16 residues in the CDR3. The ends were cut back, 0 bases at V and 1 base at J, with 12 bases in the middle. In germline, CDR1 is WNHNN, CDR2 SYGVQD (reference sequence). This receptor was taken from a woman aged 45 to 65 with COVID-19, enrolled during active disease. The chain joins TRBV10-1 to TRBJ1-1; D may be TRBD1 (6 bases). The sequencing input was peripheral blood. This CDR3 reads CASSESPDSANTEAFF. Written as DNA, the CDR3 is TGCGCCAGCAGTGAGTCGCCGGACAGTGCGAACACTGAAGCTTTCTTT.